One and the same sample provided the 5 T cell receptor beta chains below, sequenced in a study of blood T cells in healthy people across ages. Sample-barcoded 5' priming and a J-beta primer mix drove a second PCR of roughly 7 to 11 cycles. TCRdb passed the 5' RACE reads through MiXCR, listing each CDR3 protein once. The sample lists about 1.8 million distinct CDR3 sequences, around 50% occurring once. The source material was blood. The receptors were sampled from a woman in her 40s in good health.

This clonotype was seen more than once but under ten times. The chain recombines TRBV12-3 or TRBV12-4 with TRBJ2-7; the D gene is possibly TRBD2 (7 bases). The CDR3 extends over 15 amino acids. Trimming took off 2 bases at V and 3 bases at J, with 14 bases between the two ends. The CDR3 here is CASSLLGGGDYEQYF. Written as DNA, the CDR3 is TGTGCCAGCAGTTTACTGGGGGGGGGCGACTACGAGCAGTACTTC.

This clonotype was observed a few times. The gene calls are TRBV10-3 and TRBJ1-5, with D possibly being TRBD1 (5 bases). This CDR3 region has 15 residues. Germline-derived CDR1 and CDR2 are ENHRY and SYGVKD. Trimming pared 3 bases from V and 5 bases from J, leaving 14 bases between. CDR3 loop: CAISDPQGGHQPQHF. CDR3 coding DNA: TGTGCCATCAGTGATCCTCAGGGAGGCCATCAGCCCCAGCATTTT.

The chain combines TRBV6-5 with TRBJ2-7; D may be TRBD1 (7 bases). CDR1 MNHEY and CDR2 SVGAGI come from the germline V gene. The germline V and J ends were trimmed by 7 bases and 5 bases, with 24 bases remaining between them. CDR3 length equals 16 residues. The CDR3 spells CASTQGGKQGYHEQYF. For the CDR3, the DNA is TGTGCCAGCACCCAGGGGGGAAAACAGGGCTACCACGAGCAGTACTTC.

As to this clonotype: One end of the junction varies from germline; a read error may be responsible. V usage is TRBV7-2 and J usage is TRBJ2-1, with D uncertain. The length of the CDR3 is 13 residues. The germline gives CDR1 SGHTA, CDR2 FQGNSA. The chain's CDR3 is CASSVGPINEQFF. The CDR3 DNA sequence: TGCGCCAGCAGCGTAGGACCCATCAATGAGCAGTTCTTC. The full variable domain, with the rest looked up from reference TRBV7-2 and TRBJ2-1, is GAGVSQSPSNKVTEKGKDVELRCDPISGHTALYWYRQSLGQGLEFLIYFQGNSAPDKSGLPSDRFSAERTGGSVSTLTIQRTQQEDSAVYLCASSVGPINEQFFGPGTRLTVL.

V is TRBV14 and J is TRBJ1-2, with 8 nucleotides matching TRBD1. Trimming at V came to 6 bases and at J to 7 bases, leaving 7 bases not matched to a gene. The CDR3 is 13 amino acids. CDR1 and CDR2 from the germline V gene are SGHDN and FVKESK. The CDR3 nucleotides are TGTGCCAGCAGTGGACAGGGTTATTTTGGCTACACCTTC. Its translation is CASSGQGYFGYTF.